These T cell receptor beta chains were read from a single sample in a study of T-cell memory formation after mild COVID-19. TCRdb re-derived calls from the 5' RACE reads in MiXCR, one entry per CDR3 protein. Of hundreds of thousands of distinct CDR3 sequences in the sample, roughly 25% were seen once. The material sequenced was PBMCs or a T cell subset sorted from them (not recorded which). The receptors derive from an adult woman who had mild COVID-19 (a few samples of this study predate the infection). Cell type and time point are not known. Both conserved end residues are part of each CDR3.

V gene	J gene	CDR3 protein
TRBV12-3/TRBV12-4	TRBJ1-5	CASSFGGRGQPQHF
TRBV7-2	TRBJ2-1	CASSPPRGGSDEQFF
TRBV12-3/TRBV12-4	TRBJ1-6	CASTAEGRVPLHF
TRBV19	TRBJ2-7	CASSIGPGQSYEQYF
TRBV5-1	TRBJ2-5	CASSQKQGQETQYF
TRBV7-9	TRBJ1-1	CASSLGGVNAYTEAFF
TRBV20-1	TRBJ2-7	CSATSGGAYEQYF
TRBV7-9	TRBJ2-7	CASSPRLGQGSYEQYF
TRBV20-1	TRBJ1-1	CSARDAGSGRDTEAFF
TRBV7-9	TRBJ2-7	CASSYRDYSSEQYF
TRBV20-1	TRBJ2-3	CSARGAGGMDTQYF
TRBV4-2	TRBJ2-2	CASSQDQGDSGELFF
TRBV6-6	TRBJ2-3	CASSYSPLMPADTQYF
TRBV2	TRBJ2-7	CASSGNSPSLGEQYF
TRBV24-1	TRBJ2-5	CATSGTGGRQETQYF
TRBV7-6	TRBJ2-1	CASSLVGGPGNEQFF
TRBV2	TRBJ2-4	CASCRVLERDNIQYF
TRBV5-1	TRBJ2-3	CASSPAGDRVKDTQYF
TRBV12-3/TRBV12-4	TRBJ2-1	CASSPPAGRPVNEQFF
TRBV9	TRBJ2-3	CASSTSGTGADTQYF
TRBV7-6	TRBJ2-5	CASTGLAGGGQETKYF
TRBV18	TRBJ2-7	CASSPEAGGYEQYF
TRBV5-1	TRBJ2-1	CASSLARTGGRHADEQFF
TRBV14	TRBJ2-3	CASSQDLLSGITDTQYF
TRBV5-1	TRBJ2-7	CASSSDRANEQYF
TRBV19	TRBJ2-7	CDSSMHRVDEQYF
TRBV5-1	TRBJ1-5	CASSLGQGSQPQHF
TRBV4-2	TRBJ2-3	CASSQELMRGGGTDTQYF
TRBV5-1	TRBJ1-6	CASSRDTGVSPLHF